This record covers a single T cell receptor (beta chain). The antigen is undetermined. This entry is derived from a study of beta chain features in type 1 diabetes. Whole-study findings and limits: Relative to healthy donors, patients appeared to have naive, central memory and Treg TCRB repertoires that were more similar.

Germline V gene lookup returns CDR1 GTSNPN and CDR2 SVGIG (reference sequence). V was clipped by 5 bases and J by 7 bases; unmatched bases: 10. This CDR3 has 13 amino acids. Reverse transcription of all isolated RNA meant that expressed TCRB transcripts were sequenced. This table comes from immunoSEQ multiplex PCR, and its TCRdb copy is limited to in-frame clones, with some not included. The repertoire holds about 360,000 clones, roughly 12% seen once, with about 0.018% in the top ten. The receptor's source is a man between 18 and 35 years old in good health. The gene calls are TRBV30 and TRBJ2-7, with TRBD1 matching over 8 bases. Sequencing was done on a sample of naive CD4+ T cells from blood. For the CDR3, the DNA is TGTGCCTGGGGTACCCAGGGGGCGCGGGAGCAGTACTTC. The encoded protein is CAWGTQGAREQYF.